This T cell receptor (beta chain) was recorded in a study of shared clonotypes between healthy human individuals. A word on this clone: The antigen is not known.

Notes on the study in general: Non-shared clonotypes had lower generation probabilities than those shared by all four donors.

All donors qualified as healthy HIV-negative adults and had experienced no recent acute infections or vaccinations. Partitioning of CD4+ cells yielded a CD45RA+ naive subset and a CD45RA-negative memory subset. Authors' analysis steps: Filtering differed, since immunoSEQ gave only junction sequences and no quality scores. Method: immunoSEQ multiplex PCR; TCRdb's copy keeps in-frame clones and lacks some. V and J calls and clone size are given by that table; D and trimming were obtained from the DNA. The sample has about 1 million clones, around four fifths seen once; the top ten hold 1.4%. Per germline, CDR1 LGHNA and CDR2 YSLEER. The length of the CDR3 is 15 residues. V shed 5 bases and J 4 bases; nucleotides not matched to a gene: 4.

The V and J genes are TRBV4-3 and TRBJ2-1; 11 nucleotides align to TRBD2. The specimen was memory CD4+ T cells sorted from blood. Subset meaning: CD45RA-negative fraction. This receptor was obtained from a man between 18 and 29 years old in good health. In DNA, the CDR3 is TGCGCCAGCAGCACTAGCGGGAGACCTTACAATGAGCAGTTCTTC. Translation gives CASSTSGRPYNEQFF.